This T cell receptor (beta chain) was captured in a study of blood T cell repertoires in COVID-19. Losses at the gene ends were 3 bases for V and 9 bases for J; bases not matched to a gene: 4. CDR1 is SGHAT and CDR2 is FQNNGV in the germline V gene. The CDR3 length is 14 residues. Per the authors' pipeline: Amplification from reference gene primers served as the basis for estimated nucleated cell counts. Generated by immunoSEQ multiplex PCR, the TCRdb table keeps only in-frame clones and is missing some. V and J calls and clone size are those listed in that table; D and trimming were worked out from the DNA. The sample yields about 280,000 clones, approximately 80% seen once. It was within 2 weeks before study entry that exposed participants met a COVID-19 case.

The chain carries TRBV11-2 and TRBJ2-2, with 10 bases fitting TRBD2. The sample was PBMCs or T cells enriched from blood (not recorded which). The clonotype was recovered from a middle-aged man who had been exposed to COVID-19. DNA of the CDR3: TGTGCCAGCAGCTTGGTAGCGGGAGGCCGGGAGCTGTTTTTT. It is translated as CASSLVAGGRELFF.